This entry is about one T cell receptor (beta chain). The data are from a study of control samples from healthy donors and cancer patients. This CDR3 region has 15 residues. Trimming removed 4 bases at V and 5 bases at J, with 17 bases between. The germline V gene has CDR1 SGHTA and CDR2 FQGNSA. Profiled with immunoSEQ multiplex PCR; TCRdb holds only in-frame clones, not every one. Of about 130,000 clones in the sample, less than 95% were seen once. This clonotype originated in a man aged 30 to 45 in good health. The chain employs TRBV7-2 and TRBJ1-1; weak D call: TRBD1 (6 bases). The specimen was blood. The CDR3 nucleotides read TGTGCCAGCAGCTACGAGGGGGGGCTGGGGACTGAAGCTTTCTTT. Encoded protein: CASSYEGGLGTEAFF.